The 14 T cell receptor beta chains reported below all come from one sample, sequenced in a study of T cells in Graves' hyperthyroidism and ophthalmopathy. Amplification yielded TCR beta CDR3 regions, with RNA transcripts as the source. Initially, a first-round RT-PCR of the TCR CDR3 employed the HTBI primer set. MiXCR was run by TCRdb on the multiplex PCR reads, yielding one entry per CDR3 protein. The repertoire holds about 59,000 distinct CDR3 sequences, with under 70% as singletons. Sequencing was performed on blood. All receptors derive from a woman aged 55-75 years with Graves' ophthalmopathy.

In this sample, this clonotype turned up many times. The V and J genes are TRBV30 and TRBJ2-5; no firm D call. Germline V CDR1 and CDR2: GTSNPN, SVGIG (reference sequence). Trimming removed 4 bases at V and 0 bases at J, with 9 bases between. This CDR3 spans 13 amino acids. CDR3 sequence: CAWMEANQETQYF. The CDR3 DNA sequence: TGTGCCTGGATGGAAGCGAACCAAGAGACCCAGTACTTC.

This clonotype was seen ten or more times. The rearrangement links TRBV6-1 to TRBJ2-3, with D uncertain. The germline V and J ends were trimmed by 2 bases and 0 bases, with 12 bases remaining between them. This CDR3 region has 16 residues. Looked up from germline, CDR1 is MNHNS and CDR2 is SASEGT. The CDR3 bases are TGTGCCAGCAGTGAATCGACTTTCACTAGCACAGATACGCAGTATTTT. Translated, it gives CASSESTFTSTDTQYF.

This clonotype was observed at least ten times. The V and J genes are TRBV6-1 and TRBJ1-5; a weak D match, TRBD1 (5 bases). Trimming stripped 6 bases from V and 3 bases from J, with 12 bases between. Looked up from germline, CDR1 is MNHNS and CDR2 is SASEGT. The CDR3 has 14 residues. The DNA of the CDR3 is TGTGCCAGCAGGCCCCAGGGCAACAATCAGCCCCAGCATTTT. Its protein product is CASRPQGNNQPQHF.

With respect to this clonotype: No conserved phenylalanine or tryptophan ends this CDR3, so it is likely a read error. This chain connects TRBV10-1 to TRBJ2-7; weak D call: TRBD2 (5 bases). CDR1 WNHNN and CDR2 SYGVQD come from the germline V gene (reference sequence). The V gene lost 5 bases and the J gene lost 5 bases, with 13 bases spanning the gap. The CDR3 runs 13 residues. CDR3 loop: CASSYSTGDEQYL. Written as DNA, the CDR3 is TGCGCCAGCAGTTACTCGACCGGGGACGAGCAGTACCTC.

This chain uses TRBV2 with TRBJ1-3; 7 nucleotides agree with TRBD1. Germline-derived CDR1 and CDR2 are SNHLY and FYNNEI. The CDR3 covers 16 residues. V lost 3 bases to trimming and J lost 0 bases; unmatched junction nucleotides: 5. The DNA for the CDR3 is TGTGCCAGCAGTGAGGACAGGCAGAGCTCTGGAAACACCATATATTTT. Translated: CASSEDRQSSGNTIYF.

Of note for this clonotype: A junction boundary mismatches the germline segment, possibly from a read error. V is TRBV7-7 and J is TRBJ2-1; 8 positions match TRBD1. This CDR3 is 14 amino acids long. The V gene's germline CDR1 is SSHAT and CDR2 FNYEAQ (reference sequence). The DNA of the CDR3 is TGCGCCAGCAGCCTACAGGGGGCCTACAATGAGCAGTTCTTC. This translates into CASSLQGAYNEQFF.

The rearrangement uses TRBV6-1 and TRBJ2-7, with a tentative D call TRBD1 (5 bases). CDR3 size: 13 residues. Germline V gives CDR1 MNHNS, CDR2 SASEGT. Trimming stripped 1 base from V and 2 bases from J, with 6 bases between. Written as DNA, the CDR3 is TGTGCCAGCAGTGAAGTCAGGGCCTACGAGCAGTACTTC. Its protein product is CASSEVRAYEQYF.

This clonotype was picked up many times. The rearrangement joins TRBV5-1 to TRBJ2-1; TRBD2 might be the D (7 bases). The CDR3 covers 19 residues. Germline V gene lookup returns CDR1 SGHRS and CDR2 YFSETQ. Trimming removed 3 bases from V and 0 bases from J, with 22 bases in between. CDR3 nucleotide sequence: TGCGCCAGCAGCTCGAAGGGGGTGTCCAGCGGGGTCTCCTACAATGAGCAGTTCTTC. It is translated as CASSSKGVSSGVSYNEQFF.

Ten or more counts support this clonotype. V usage is TRBV7-2 and J usage is TRBJ1-1, with 8 bases fitting TRBD1. CDR3 length equals 13 residues. The germline CDR1 and CDR2 sequences are SGHTA and FQGNSA. V was clipped by 5 bases and J by 6 bases; unmatched bases: 5. CDR3 region: CASSARDRSEAFF. CDR3 in DNA: TGTGCCAGCAGCGCCCGGGACAGGTCTGAAGCTTTCTTT.

The chain combines TRBV2 with TRBJ2-7; D perhaps matches TRBD2 (7 bases). Germline V gene lookup returns CDR1 SNHLY and CDR2 FYNNEI. V was shortened by 5 bases and J by 10 bases, with 15 bases between the two germline ends. The CDR3 consists of 12 residues. CDR3 coding DNA: TGTGCCAGCAGTATGGGAGGGGACAATCAGTACTTC. It codes for CASSMGGDNQYF.

This clonotype was detected many times. This chain uses TRBV7-8 with TRBJ1-4; weak D call: TRBD1 (6 bases). The germline gives CDR1 SGHVS, CDR2 FQNEAQ. There are 15 residues in the CDR3. V gave up 1 base and J gave up 5 bases, with 11 bases separating them. As DNA, the CDR3 is TGTGCCAGCAGCTTAGTTGGGGGCGGGAATGAAAAACTGTTTTTT. Translating it yields CASSLVGGGNEKLFF.

This clonotype was counted ten times or more. The rearrangement joins TRBV4-2 to TRBJ1-1, with 7 bases matching TRBD1. The germline gives CDR1 LGHNA, CDR2 YNFKEQ. V lost 1 base to trimming and J lost 7 bases; unmatched junction nucleotides: 9. This CDR3 comprises 15 residues. CDR3: CASSQGWGQSGEAFF. CDR3 sequence (DNA): TGTGCCAGCAGCCAAGGTTGGGGACAGAGTGGTGAAGCTTTCTTT.

The CDR3 spells CASKDGTGRDTQYF. The DNA for the CDR3 is TGCGCCAGCAAGGACGGGACAGGCAGAGATACGCAGTATTTT. The J gene is TRBJ2-3, the V gene TRBV5-1; the match to TRBD1 covers 8 bases. CDR1 SGHRS and CDR2 YFSETQ come from the germline V gene. V shed 6 bases, J shed 5 bases, and the junction held 8 bases outside the gene matches. The CDR3 covers 14 residues.

The chain employs TRBV6-1 and TRBJ1-1, with D hard to call. The CDR3 has 8 residues. Germline V gene sequence: CDR1 MNHNS, CDR2 SASEGT. V lost 0 bases and J 13 bases, leaving 0 bases between the germline ends. The CDR3 DNA sequence: TGTGCCAGCAGTGAAGCTTTCTTT. This translates into CASSEAFF.